Shown below are 25 T cell receptor beta chains from a single sample sequenced in a study of Graves' ophthalmopathy and Graves' hyperthyroidism. Using RNA transcripts, the TCR beta CDR3 regions were amplified. After a first-round RT-PCR with HTBI primers, a second-round multiplex PCR was run. A single record per CDR3 protein comes from TCRdb applying MiXCR to the multiplex PCR reads. The sample holds over 500,000 distinct CDR3 sequences, about 24% seen once. What was sequenced was peripheral blood. The receptors stem from a woman aged 18-29 years with stable Graves' hyperthyroidism. Some clones in this sample may be carry-over from other donors' samples.

This clonotype was seen many times. The chain combines TRBV20-1 with TRBJ2-7; D gene unclear. Germline loops: CDR1 DFQATT, CDR2 SNEGSKA (reference sequence). The CDR3 spans 11 residues. Deletions cut 7 bases from V and 0 bases from J, with 7 bases between. The chain's CDR3 is CSVDHSYEQYF. The CDR3 nucleotides are TGCAGTGTAGACCACTCCTACGAGCAGTACTTC.

The CDR3 region has the DNA TGCAGTGCTAGCCCCCTGGGACAAGGGGAAGGTCAGCCCCAGCATTTT. Translation gives CSASPLGQGEGQPQHF. The chain combines TRBV20-1 with TRBJ1-5; tentative D call: TRBD1 (6 bases). V shed 3 bases and J shed 6 bases, with 21 bases lying between them. CDR1 and CDR2 from the germline V gene are DFQATT and SNEGSKA (reference sequence). This CDR3 contains 16 residues.

This clonotype was seen more than once but under ten times. This sequence joins TRBV19 and TRBJ1-5; tentative D call: TRBD1 (6 bases). The V end was cut by 7 bases, the J end by 5 bases, with 18 bases between. This CDR3 has 15 amino acids. CDR1 is LNHDA and CDR2 is SQIVND in the germline V gene (reference sequence). CDR3 nucleotides: TGTGCCAGTAACGAACAGGGAGGTCTTGATCAGCCCCAGCATTTT. This encodes CASNEQGGLDQPQHF.

The rearrangement links TRBV28 to TRBJ2-7, with TRBD1 identical over 9 bases. CDR3 length: 15 residues. The germline gives CDR1 MDHEN, CDR2 SYDVKM. The ends lost 5 bases at V and 3 bases at J; junction bases unmatched: 8. The CDR3 DNA reads TGTGCCAGCAGTGTCGACAGGGGGTTAGGCTACGAGCAGTACTTC. Amino acids: CASSVDRGLGYEQYF.

The sample holds a few counts of this clonotype. The rearrangement links TRBV27 to TRBJ1-6; unclear D gene. V lost 2 bases to trimming and J lost 7 bases, with 21 bases between them. The CDR3 sequence is 18 residues long. Germline CDR1 MNHEY, CDR2 SMNVEV (reference sequence). CDR3 in DNA: TGTGCCAGCAGTTTAGAACCTCCCCCACTCGGTCGGAATTCACCCCTCCACTTT. Its protein product is CASSLEPPPLGRNSPLHF.

This clonotype was picked up many times. The V and J genes are TRBV28 and TRBJ1-5; TRBD1 might be the D (5 bases). Germline-derived CDR1 and CDR2 are MDHEN and SYDVKM. This CDR3 has 15 amino acids. V lost 6 bases to trimming and J lost 3 bases, with 15 bases between them. CDR3 residues: CASSPGGGNNQPQHF. For the CDR3, the DNA is TGTGCCAGCAGCCCTGGGGGGGGTAACAATCAGCCCCAGCATTTT.

This sequence joins TRBV30 and TRBJ1-2; D not resolved. The germline CDR1 and CDR2 sequences are GTSNPN and SVGIG (reference sequence). Trimming took off 2 bases at V and 8 bases at J, with 15 bases between the two ends. CDR3 length equals 13 residues. The CDR3 is CAWSTPLTIGYTF. In DNA, the CDR3 is TGTGCCTGGAGTACTCCGTTAACTATCGGCTACACCTTC.

In DNA, the CDR3 is TGTGCCAGCAGTTCTGGCGGGGGGGCACTGGTCTTACACGAGCAGTACTTC. The encoded protein is CASSSGGGALVLHEQYF. This chain uses TRBV12-3 or TRBV12-4 with TRBJ2-7; 9 bases align to TRBD2. CDR3 size: 17 residues. Losses at the gene ends were 4 bases for V and 5 bases for J; bases not matched to a gene: 15.

The chain couples TRBV7-9 to TRBJ2-5, with D possibly called TRBD1 or TRBD2 (5 bases each). This CDR3 region has 12 residues. Trimming left V 5 bases short and J 5 bases short, with 9 bases between. The germline V gene encodes CDR1 SEHNR and CDR2 FQNEAQ (reference sequence). DNA of the CDR3: TGTGCCAGCAGCGGGACGCCGGAGACCCAGTACTTC. This codes for CASSGTPETQYF.

In its sample, this clonotype was seen a few times. V gene TRBV7-3 combines with J gene TRBJ2-2, with D possibly TRBD2 on 7 matching bases. This CDR3 contains 14 residues. The germline V gene encodes CDR1 SGHTA and CDR2 FQGTGA. Trimming pared 10 bases from V and 4 bases from J, leaving 16 bases between. The CDR3 loop reads CAIRAGASTGELFF. The CDR3 DNA is TGTGCCATCCGGGCGGGGGCCTCCACCGGGGAGCTGTTTTTT.

This clonotype appeared a few times. This CDR3 reads CASSEARGWGNQPQHF. The CDR3 DNA is TGTGCCAGCAGTGAAGCTCGGGGCTGGGGCAATCAGCCCCAGCATTTT. The gene calls are TRBV2 and TRBJ1-5; TRBD1 is a possible D gene (5 bases). V dropped 0 bases and J dropped 2 bases, with 11 bases sitting between them. CDR1 is SNHLY, CDR2 FYNNEI, per germline. CDR3 length: 16 residues.

In its sample, this clonotype was seen many times. The genes are TRBV2 and TRBJ1-5; possibly TRBD1 for D (5 bases). The CDR3 extends over 17 amino acids. CDR1 and CDR2 from the germline V gene are SNHLY and FYNNEI. Trimming pared 6 bases from V and 0 bases from J, leaving 18 bases between. The CDR3 sequence: CASRERQGGYSNQPQHF. For the CDR3, the DNA is TGTGCCAGCAGGGAGCGGCAGGGTGGGTATAGCAATCAGCCCCAGCATTTT.

The sample holds a few counts of this clonotype. The chain recombines TRBV3-1 with TRBJ2-7, with no clear D. There are 17 residues in the CDR3. Germline CDR1 LGHDT, CDR2 YNNKEL (reference sequence). Trimming took off 0 bases at V and 0 bases at J, with 15 bases between the two ends. CDR3 sequence: CASSQDSAGFGSYEQYF. The CDR3 DNA reads as TGTGCCAGCAGCCAAGATTCGGCAGGCTTCGGCTCCTACGAGCAGTACTTC.

This clonotype appeared many times. This chain joins TRBV28 and TRBJ1-2, with 7 bases matching TRBD1. Trimming cost V 4 bases and J 2 bases; bases outside gene matches: 7. Germline assignment: CDR1 MDHEN and CDR2 SYDVKM. The CDR3 consists of 15 residues. This CDR3 reads CASSSRWDRNYGYTF. The DNA of the CDR3 is TGTGCCAGCAGTTCCAGGTGGGACAGAAACTATGGCTACACCTTC.

The V and J genes are TRBV12-3 or TRBV12-4 and TRBJ1-5; D is possibly TRBD1 (5 bases). This CDR3 has 14 residues. The ends were cut back, 5 bases at V and 5 bases at J, with 13 bases in the middle. In nucleotides, the CDR3 is TGTGCCAGCAGTCTCAAAAGAGGGGATCAGCCCCAGCATTTT. It translates to CASSLKRGDQPQHF.

This clonotype was found many times. This chain joins TRBV20-1 and TRBJ2-7; 7 nucleotides line up with TRBD2. This CDR3 region has 13 residues. Germline V gene sequence: CDR1 DFQATT, CDR2 SNEGSKA (reference sequence). The J segment lost 0 bases and the V segment lost 3 bases, leaving 2 bases of the junction unmatched. In DNA form, the CDR3 reads TGCAGTGCTAGCGGCGGGAGCTCCTACGAGCAGTACTTC. It encodes CSASGGSSYEQYF.

In this sample, this clonotype turned up many times. The chain is built from TRBV6-1 and TRBJ1-2, with 8 bases identical to TRBD1. The germline V gene encodes CDR1 MNHNS and CDR2 SASEGT. The CDR3 has 14 amino acids. V lost 5 bases to trimming and J lost 5 bases; unmatched junction nucleotides: 7. The CDR3, as DNA: TGTGCCAGCAGTCTCAACAGGGGGAATTATGGCTACACCTTC. Its translation: CASSLNRGNYGYTF.

This clonotype appeared many times. The chain combines TRBV12-3 or TRBV12-4 with TRBJ1-2; TRBD1 might be the D (6 bases). The CDR3 contains 17 residues. The ends were cut back, 5 bases at V and 8 bases at J, with 27 bases in the middle. This chain's CDR3 is CASSARDNRASLSGYTF. In DNA form, the CDR3 reads TGTGCCAGCAGTGCGCGGGACAATCGGGCCTCCCTTTCAGGCTACACCTTC.

This chain connects TRBV3-1 to TRBJ2-2; 9 nucleotides agree with TRBD2. The CDR3 runs 18 residues. The germline V gene encodes CDR1 LGHDT and CDR2 YNNKEL (reference sequence). V was clipped by 0 bases and J by 2 bases; unmatched bases: 7. The CDR3 region has the DNA TGTGCCAGCAGCCAAGAGTGGGTAGCGGGAGCTAACACCGGGGAGCTGTTTTTT. It codes for CASSQEWVAGANTGELFF.

A remark on this clonotype: A much bigger clone sits one base away, suggesting this may be a read error. The V call is TRBV13, the J call TRBJ2-7; D call uncertain. The germline V gene encodes CDR1 PRHDT and CDR2 FYEKMQ (reference sequence). The CDR3 loop spans 12 amino acids. This CDR3 is CSSRIGTYEQYF. Here the CDR3 DNA reads TGTTCCAGCAGGATAGGGACCTACGAGCAGTACTTC.

This clonotype was observed many times. The chain is built from TRBV9 and TRBJ2-2, with 10 positions matching TRBD2. The CDR3 has 15 residues. Germline V gene lookup returns CDR1 SGDLS and CDR2 YYNGEE. Trimming cost V 4 bases and J 5 bases; bases outside gene matches: 5. The CDR3 coding sequence is TGTGCCAGCAGCCCTGGACTAGCGGAGACCGGGGAGCTGTTTTTT. Protein product: CASSPGLAETGELFF.

In its sample, this clonotype was seen many times. CDR3 coding DNA: TGTGCCAGCAGTTTATCACAGGGAATGGGCGAGCAGTACTTC. Translated: CASSLSQGMGEQYF. The rearrangement joins TRBV27 to TRBJ2-7; maybe TRBD1 (6 bases). Germline loops: CDR1 MNHEY, CDR2 SMNVEV (reference sequence). CDR3 size: 14 residues. Trimming took off 0 bases at V and 6 bases at J, with 12 bases between the two ends.

This clonotype was seen many times. The V and J genes are TRBV7-6 and TRBJ1-2; maybe TRBD1 (6 bases). The CDR3 loop spans 13 amino acids. Trimming removed 1 base at V and 5 bases at J, with 8 bases between. Germline V gene lookup returns CDR1 SGHVS and CDR2 FNYEAQ. CDR3 bases: TGTGCCAGCAGCTTAGAGGGGGATTATGGCTACACCTTC. It specifies CASSLEGDYGYTF.

This clonotype occurred many times. The V gene is TRBV7-2, the J gene TRBJ2-7; D is ambiguous. This CDR3 is built from 13 residues. Germline V gene data show CDR1 as SGHTA and CDR2 as FQGNSA. Trimming stripped 1 base from V and 1 base from J, with 5 bases between. The CDR3 nucleotides read TGTGCCAGCAGCTTAGAACTTTCCTACGAGCAGTACTTC. Its translation: CASSLELSYEQYF.

V usage is TRBV5-6 and J usage is TRBJ2-6, with 7 bases matching TRBD1. Germline V gene data show CDR1 as SGHDT and CDR2 as YYEEEE. The ends lost 3 bases at V and 2 bases at J; junction bases unmatched: 11. This CDR3 region has 18 residues. The CDR3 here is CASSSPGQSFAGANVLTF. DNA of the CDR3: TGTGCCAGCAGCTCGCCGGGACAGTCTTTCGCTGGGGCCAACGTCCTGACTTTC.